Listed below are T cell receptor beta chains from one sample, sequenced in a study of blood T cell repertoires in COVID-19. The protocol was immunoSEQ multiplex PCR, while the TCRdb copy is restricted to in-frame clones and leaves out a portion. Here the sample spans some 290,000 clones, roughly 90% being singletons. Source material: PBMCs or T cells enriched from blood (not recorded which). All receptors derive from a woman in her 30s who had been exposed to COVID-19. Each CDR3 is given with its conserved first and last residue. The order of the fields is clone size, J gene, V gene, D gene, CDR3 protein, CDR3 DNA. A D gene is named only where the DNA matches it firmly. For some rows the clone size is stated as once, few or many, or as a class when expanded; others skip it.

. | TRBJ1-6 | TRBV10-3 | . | CAISDSTEPTLHF | TGTGCCATCAGTGACTCGACGGAGCCGACCCTCCACTTT
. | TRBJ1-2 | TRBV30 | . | CALKLYGYTF | TGTGCCTTGAAACTCTATGGCTACACCTTC
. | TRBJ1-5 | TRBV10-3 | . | CAISESGGYNQPQHF | TGTGCCATCAGTGAGTCGGGGGGGTATAATCAGCCCCAGCATTTT
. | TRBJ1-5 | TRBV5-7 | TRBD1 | CASSSQGITTNQPQHF | TGTGCCAGCAGCTCACAGGGGATAACTACCAATCAGCCCCAGCATTTT
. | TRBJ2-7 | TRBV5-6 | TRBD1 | CASSWDSSYEQYF | TGTGCCAGCAGCTGGGACAGTTCCTACGAGCAGTACTTC
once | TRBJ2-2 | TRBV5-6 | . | CASTSRVTGELFF | TGTGCCAGCACCTCCAGGGTAACCGGGGAGCTGTTTTTT
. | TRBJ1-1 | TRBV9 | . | CASSTNREGRTEAFF | TGTGCCAGCAGCACTAACAGGGAGGGGAGGACTGAAGCTTTCTTT
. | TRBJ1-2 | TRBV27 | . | CASKPTALNYGYTF | TGTGCCAGCAAGCCCACAGCCTTAAACTATGGCTACACCTTC
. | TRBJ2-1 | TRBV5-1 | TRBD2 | CASSLGSGAYNEQFF | TGCGCCAGCAGCTTGGGTAGCGGGGCCTACAATGAGCAGTTCTTC
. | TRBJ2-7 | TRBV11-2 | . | CASSLDNEQYF | TGTGCCAGCAGCTTAGACAACGAGCAGTACTTC
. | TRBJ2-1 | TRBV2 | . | CAIAGTGYNEQFF | TGTGCCATCGCTGGTACGGGGTACAATGAGCAGTTCTTC
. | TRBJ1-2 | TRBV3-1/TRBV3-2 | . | CASAQAGNGYTF | TGTGCCAGCGCTCAGGCAGGGAATGGCTACACCTTC
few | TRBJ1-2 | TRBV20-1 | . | CSASGGAGRNLYGYTF | TGCAGTGCTAGTGGCGGGGCAGGCCGAAACCTCTATGGCTACACCTTC
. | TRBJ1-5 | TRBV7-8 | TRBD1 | CVVSTGFNQPQHF | TGTGTGGTATCGACAGGGTTTAATCAGCCCCAGCATTTT
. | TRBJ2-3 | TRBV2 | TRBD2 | CARERLAVSTDTQYF | TGTGCCAGAGAGAGACTAGCGGTTAGCACAGATACGCAGTATTTT
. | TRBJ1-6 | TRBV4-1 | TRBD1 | CASSQMTGKRSPLHF | TGCGCCAGCAGCCAAATGACAGGGAAGCGGTCACCCCTCCACTTT
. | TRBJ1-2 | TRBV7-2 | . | CASSFGVPWSWYGYTF | TGTGCCAGCAGCTTCGGGGTACCCTGGAGTTGGTATGGCTACACCTTC
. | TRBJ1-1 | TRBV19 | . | CASSYYRRGTEAFF | TGTGCCAGTAGCTACTACAGGAGGGGAACTGAAGCTTTCTTT
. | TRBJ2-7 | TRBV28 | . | CASSPLGGTYEQYF | TGTGCCAGCAGCCCCCTAGGGGGAACCTACGAGCAGTACTTC
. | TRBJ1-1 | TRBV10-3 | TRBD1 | CAISPGQGSEAFF | TGTGCCATCAGTCCGGGACAGGGATCTGAAGCTTTCTTT
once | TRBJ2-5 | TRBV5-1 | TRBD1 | CASSSGQVQETQYF | TGCGCCAGCAGCTCCGGACAGGTTCAAGAGACCCAGTACTTC
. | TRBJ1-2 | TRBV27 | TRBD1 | CASSFGPDRDGYTF | TGTGCCAGCAGTTTCGGACCCGACAGGGATGGCTACACCTTC
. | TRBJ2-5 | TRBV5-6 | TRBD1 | CASSWRSTGARQETQYF | TGTGCCAGCAGCTGGAGGTCTACAGGGGCCAGGCAAGAGACCCAGTACTTC
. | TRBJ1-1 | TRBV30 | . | CAWSSTGNTEAFF | TGTGCCTGGAGTTCCACAGGGAACACTGAAGCTTTCTTT
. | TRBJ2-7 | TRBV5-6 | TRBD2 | CASSSGLARFYEQYF | TGTGCCAGCAGCAGCGGACTAGCGAGGTTCTACGAGCAGTACTTC
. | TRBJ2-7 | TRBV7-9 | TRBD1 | CASSLVGQGGEQYF | TGTGCCAGCAGCTTAGTAGGACAGGGAGGCGAGCAGTACTTC
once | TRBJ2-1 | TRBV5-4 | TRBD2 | CASSLESGGGNEQFF | TGTGCCAGCAGCTTGGAAAGCGGGGGGGGCAATGAGCAGTTCTTC
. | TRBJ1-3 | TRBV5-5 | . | CASSLPGRSGNTIYF | TGTGCCAGCAGCTTGCCAGGCCGCTCTGGAAACACCATATATTTT
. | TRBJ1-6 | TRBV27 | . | CASSLSSGTNNSPLHF | TGTGCCAGCAGTTTATCATCGGGTACTAATAATTCACCCCTCCACTTT
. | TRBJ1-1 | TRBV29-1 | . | CSVEAVMNTEAFF | TGCAGCGTTGAGGCAGTCATGAACACTGAAGCTTTCTTT
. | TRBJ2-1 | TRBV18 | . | CASSPPGLATTMGQFF | TGTGCCAGCTCACCACCGGGTCTGGCAACTACAATGGGGCAGTTCTTC
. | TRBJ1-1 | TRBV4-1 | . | CASSHPPPPHEGGTEAFF | TGCGCCAGCAGCCACCCCCCCCCGCCCCATGAGGGTGGCACTGAAGCTTTCTTT
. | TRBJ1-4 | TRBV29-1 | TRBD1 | CSVSGGSEKLFF | TGCAGCGTGTCAGGGGGGAGTGAAAAACTGTTTTTT
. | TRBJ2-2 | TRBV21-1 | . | CASLQQAGGTGELFF | TGTGCCAGCCTCCAGCAGGCAGGGGGCACCGGGGAGCTGTTTTTT
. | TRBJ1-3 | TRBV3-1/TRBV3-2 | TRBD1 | CASSQGFGGGYSSGNTIYF | TGTGCCAGCAGCCAAGGATTTGGAGGGGGCTACAGCTCTGGAAACACCATATATTTT
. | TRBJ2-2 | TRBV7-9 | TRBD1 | CASSWTGYDTGELFF | TGTGCCAGCAGCTGGACAGGGTACGACACCGGGGAGCTGTTTTTT
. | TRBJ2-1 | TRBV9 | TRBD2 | CASSKIGGASYNEQFF | TGTGCCAGCAGCAAAATCGGGGGGGCCTCCTACAATGAGCAGTTCTTC
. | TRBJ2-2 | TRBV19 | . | CASSKTGHFLNTGELFF | TGTGCCAGTAGTAAGACAGGCCACTTCCTGAACACCGGGGAGCTGTTTTTT
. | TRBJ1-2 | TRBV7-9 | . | CASSLGEGGYTF | TGTGCCAGCAGCTTAGGGGAGGGTGGCTACACCTTC
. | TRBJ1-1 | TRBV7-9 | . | CASSPSGFTEAFF | TGTGCCAGCAGCCCTAGCGGGTTTACCGAAGCTTTCTTT
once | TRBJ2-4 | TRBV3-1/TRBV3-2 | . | CASSQERGLDGWDIQYF | TGTGCCAGCAGCCAAGAAAGAGGTCTGGATGGGTGGGACATTCAGTACTTC
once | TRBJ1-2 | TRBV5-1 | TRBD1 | CASSFTGEDGYTF | TGCGCCAGCAGCTTTACAGGGGAGGATGGCTACACCTTC
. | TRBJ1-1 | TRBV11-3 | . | CASSLRGSTEAFF | TGTGCCAGCAGCTTAAGGGGGTCCACTGAAGCTTTCTTT
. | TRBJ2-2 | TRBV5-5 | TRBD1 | CASSHRQGSNTGELFF | TGTGCCAGCAGCCACCGACAGGGATCGAACACCGGGGAGCTGTTTTTT
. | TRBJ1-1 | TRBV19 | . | CASSWTVLMNTEAFF | TGTGCCAGTAGTTGGACAGTATTGATGAACACTGAAGCTTTCTTT
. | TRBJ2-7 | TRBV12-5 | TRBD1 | CASGLGQTGDYEQYF | TGTGCTAGTGGTTTGGGCCAAACAGGGGACTACGAGCAGTACTTC
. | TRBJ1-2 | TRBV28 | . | CATQGQPHYGYTF | TGTGCCACCCAGGGGCAGCCCCACTATGGCTACACCTTC
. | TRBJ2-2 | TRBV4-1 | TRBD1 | CASSHDGTGTWSTGELFF | TGCGCCAGCAGCCACGACGGGACAGGGACTTGGAGCACCGGGGAGCTGTTTTTT
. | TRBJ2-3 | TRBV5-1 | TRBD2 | CASSRLAAPTDTQYF | TGCGCCAGCAGCCGACTAGCGGCGCCGACAGATACGCAGTATTTT
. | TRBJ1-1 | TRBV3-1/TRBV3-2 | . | CASSQGLGTSEAFF | TGTGCCAGCAGCCAAGGACTCGGGACATCAGAAGCTTTCTTT
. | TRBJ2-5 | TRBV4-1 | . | CASSRRTPEKQETQYF | TGCGCCAGCAGCCGCCGAACCCCCGAGAAGCAAGAGACCCAGTACTTC
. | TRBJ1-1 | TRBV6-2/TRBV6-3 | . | CASSYPLTGLAREAFF | TGTGCCAGCAGTTACCCTTTGACAGGCCTCGCGCGCGAAGCTTTCTTT
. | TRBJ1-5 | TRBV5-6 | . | CASSWGAGNQPQHF | TGTGCCAGCAGCTGGGGAGCGGGCAATCAGCCCCAGCATTTT